The clone carrying this TCR beta chain was counted at least ten times. This specimen comes from a study of T-cell reconstitution after alpha-beta-depleted transplantation in children. Unique molecular identifiers were incorporated into the prepared TCRbeta library. TCRdb reprocessed the PCR reads with MiXCR, giving one entry per CDR3 protein. Among under 250,000 distinct CDR3 sequences, approximately 7% were seen once, and the ten largest hold more than 5.5%. Trimming took off 7 bases at V and 7 bases at J, with 11 bases between the two ends. The CDR3 is 11 residues long. The V gene's germline CDR1 is SGHVS and CDR2 FQNEAQ.

This chain connects TRBV7-8 to TRBJ2-7; D perhaps matches TRBD1 (5 bases). Sequenced here: PBMCs, sampled before TCRalphabeta/CD19-depleted stem cell transplant. The sequence came from a boy between 2 and 15 years old with acute lymphoblastic leukemia, due to receive a stem cell transplant. Here the CDR3 reads CASTRQGEQYF. For the CDR3, the DNA is TGTGCCAGCACCAGGCAGGGTGAGCAGTACTTC.